Listed below are T cell receptor beta chains from one sample, sequenced in a study of T cell repertoires in cytomegalovirus infection. TCRdb reanalysed the reads using MiXCR and keeps one entry per CDR3 protein. Counted here are around 530,000 distinct CDR3 sequences, about 30% occurring once; the ten biggest clones make up roughly an eighth. The specimen was PBMCs. These receptors all come from a human donor in good health (CMV status not recorded). Some clones in this sample may be carry-over from other donors' samples. CDR3s include the opening cysteine and the closing phenylalanine or tryptophan. The D gene is left open where the match is weak. Where a row states a size, it is once, few, many or the class of an expanded clone; other rows omit it.

TRBJ1-1,TRBV19,-,-,CASSHSFGQNTEAFF,TGTGCCAGTAGTCACTCCTTTGGACAGAACACTGAAGCTTTCTTT
TRBJ2-1,TRBV6-6,-,-,CASRRPPSDNEQFF,TGTGCCAGCAGGCGACCCCCTAGCGATAATGAGCAGTTCTTC
TRBJ2-1,TRBV6-2/TRBV6-3,-,TRBD2,CATGLAGVRVRNEQFF,TGTGCCACAGGACTAGCGGGAGTAAGGGTTCGCAATGAGCAGTTCTTC
TRBJ2-1,TRBV6-2/TRBV6-3,few,-,CASSPDMPYNEQFF,TGTGCCAGCAGCCCCGACATGCCCTACAATGAGCAGTTCTTC
TRBJ1-2,TRBV12-3/TRBV12-4,few,-,CASRPRGAANYGYTF,TGTGCCAGCAGGCCCCGCGGAGCAGCTAACTATGGCTACACCTTC
TRBJ2-5,TRBV7-2,many,-,CASSPELGQETQYF,TGTGCCAGCAGTCCGGAGCTAGGGCAAGAGACCCAGTACTTC
TRBJ2-4,TRBV7-9,few,-,CASSLSEENKNIQYF,TGTGCCAGCAGCTTATCGGAAGAAAACAAAAACATTCAGTACTTC
TRBJ2-3,TRBV20-1,once,-,CSAPRTATTDTQYF,TGCAGTGCTCCCCGGACAGCCACCACAGATACGCAGTATTTT
TRBJ1-1,TRBV29-1,few,-,CSVEAGGGTEAFF,TGCAGCGTTGAAGCGGGGGGCGGCACTGAAGCTTTCTTT
TRBJ2-1,TRBV7-3,few,TRBD2,CASSLYREGEQFF,TGTGCCAGCAGCTTGTACCGGGAGGGTGAGCAGTTCTTC
TRBJ2-5,TRBV5-1,few,-,CASSTGRGFLETQYF,TGCGCCAGCAGCACGGGACGGGGATTCTTGGAGACCCAGTACTTC
TRBJ1-5,TRBV7-9,-,-,CASSLAEAQPQHF,TGTGCCAGCAGCTTAGCGGAGGCTCAGCCCCAGCATTTT
TRBJ1-2,TRBV27,-,-,CASSQTGWGYTF,TGTGCCAGCAGTCAAACGGGGTGGGGCTACACCTTC
TRBJ2-5,TRBV5-1,-,TRBD2,CASSLGPSGTETQYF,TGCGCCAGCAGCTTGGGGCCTAGCGGGACGGAGACCCAGTACTTC
TRBJ2-1,TRBV7-2,many,TRBD2,CASSPRGLAGGRSYNEQFF,TGTGCCAGCAGCCCGCGGGGACTAGCGGGAGGACGCTCCTACAATGAGCAGTTCTTC
TRBJ2-3,TRBV28,many,TRBD1,CASSPTYTGTGGTDTQYF,TGTGCCAGCAGTCCCACTTATACCGGGACAGGGGGGACAGATACGCAGTATTTT
TRBJ2-5,TRBV7-8,many,-,CASSSRGSQETQYF,TGTGCCAGCAGCTCAAGGGGGTCCCAAGAGACCCAGTACTTC
TRBJ2-5,TRBV20-1,-,-,CSASHPVQETQYF,TGCAGTGCCTCCCATCCGGTCCAAGAGACCCAGTACTTC
TRBJ2-7,TRBV7-9,-,-,CASSLGTTGMGDEQYF,TGTGCCAGCAGCTTAGGAACCACAGGGATGGGGGACGAGCAGTACTTC
TRBJ2-1,TRBV15,-,TRBD2,CATSRGLAGSDEQFF,TGTGCCACCAGCAGGGGACTAGCGGGTTCAGATGAGCAGTTCTTC
TRBJ2-5,TRBV7-2,many,TRBD2,CASSLNGRGETQYF,TGTGCCAGCAGCTTAAACGGGAGGGGGGAGACCCAGTACTTC
TRBJ2-3,TRBV6-2/TRBV6-3,-,-,CASSYFTETDTQYF,TGTGCCAGCAGTTACTTCACAGAGACAGATACGCAGTATTTT
TRBJ1-2,TRBV7-8,few,TRBD1,CASSLVRDRDNYGYTF,TGTGCCAGCAGCTTAGTGCGGGACAGAGATAACTATGGCTACACCTTC
TRBJ2-2,TRBV30,-,-,CAWSVPGELFF,TGTGCCTGGAGTGTACCCGGGGAGCTGTTTTTT
TRBJ1-1,TRBV12-3/TRBV12-4,few,-,CASSLLLMNTEAFF,TGTGCCAGCAGTCTCCTCCTTATGAACACTGAAGCTTTCTTT
TRBJ2-7,TRBV20-1,few,TRBD2,CSARDLAGAYEQYF,TGCAGTGCTAGAGATCTAGCGGGGGCCTACGAGCAGTACTTC
TRBJ2-1,TRBV7-6,-,TRBD2,CASSWVRTSINEQFF,TGTGCCAGCAGCTGGGTAAGGACTAGCATCAATGAGCAGTTCTTC
TRBJ2-3,TRBV7-2,few,TRBD2,CASSLVTSGSRDTQYF,TGTGCCAGCAGCTTAGTGACTAGCGGGAGTAGAGATACGCAGTATTTT
TRBJ1-5,TRBV6-2/TRBV6-3,-,-,CASSTNRAGEQPQHF,TGTGCCAGCAGTACCAATAGGGCAGGGGAACAGCCCCAGCATTTT
TRBJ2-5,TRBV5-8,-,-,CASSGLSIVQETQYF,TGTGCCAGCAGCGGCCTTTCCATTGTCCAAGAGACCCAGTACTTC
TRBJ1-2,TRBV12-3/TRBV12-4,-,TRBD1,CASSPLHWPGQGAEGYTF,TGTGCCAGCAGTCCACTCCATTGGCCGGGACAGGGGGCTGAAGGCTACACCTTC
TRBJ2-1,TRBV11-2,-,TRBD2,CASSFGRYEEQFF,TGTGCCAGCAGCTTCGGGAGGTATGAGGAGCAGTTCTTC
TRBJ1-3,TRBV4-1,few,-,CASSQASPSGNTIYF,TGCGCCAGCAGCCAGGCCTCCCCTTCTGGAAACACCATATATTTT
TRBJ2-1,TRBV7-8,-,TRBD1,CASSTGTVNSEQFF,TGTGCCAGCAGCACCGGGACAGTTAACTCTGAGCAGTTCTTC
TRBJ1-5,TRBV7-2,many,-,CASSLTGLQPQHF,TGTGCCAGCAGCTTAACCGGGTTACAGCCCCAGCATTTT
TRBJ1-2,TRBV6-1,-,-,CASSVSPGGLYGYTF,TGTGCCAGCAGTGTATCTCCTGGGGGTCTATATGGCTACACCTTC
TRBJ2-3,TRBV30,few,TRBD2,CAWSALAGLTDTQYF,TGTGCCTGGAGCGCCCTAGCGGGACTCACAGATACGCAGTATTTT
TRBJ2-5,TRBV4-1,-,TRBD1,CASSQNRGVETQYF,TGCGCCAGCAGCCAAAACAGGGGAGTGGAGACCCAGTACTTC
TRBJ2-4,TRBV15,-,TRBD1,CATSVAGGPAKNIQYF,TGTGCCACCAGCGTAGCAGGGGGACCGGCCAAAAACATTCAGTACTTC